This T cell receptor (beta chain) was retrieved from a study of blood T cell repertoires in COVID-19 (dated by TCRdb to between 2020 and 2021). Context from the whole study: Collaborator samples came from the United States, Italy and Spain and covered acute and convalescent phases of COVID-19. Sample metadata almost always included a de-identified subject ID, COVID-19 status, age in years and sex. Deeply sampled blood TCRbeta repertoires from subjects exposed to, actively infected with, or recovered from COVID-19 were included in the dataset. Samples came from the ongoing ImmuneRACE study (first 160 participants) plus 1,254 subjects from 6 global collaborators. The prospective study material was composed of cDNA or gDNA derived from T cells, B-cell-depleted T cells, or PBMCs. Where available, HLA class I and class II types were taken from metadata supplied by the sample provider and were not determined by assay-based typing. The repertoires were made available in a free public database intended to serve as a resource for research on the immune response to SARS-CoV-2. Broader findings and caveats from the paper: Clinical and demographic metadata were provided uncurated, with the amount varying by source and participant.

About this clone itself: What antigen it recognizes has not been identified. Nothing much larger sits one base from this clone, and base qualities are not available.

TCRbeta CDR3 regions were amplified from genomic DNA by means of the immunoSEQ Assay, a bias-controlled multiplex PCR. Under the source paper's analysis protocol: The number of nucleated cells in each sample was estimated from the amplification of reference gene primers within the assay. To quantify the absolute abundance of each unique TCRbeta CDR3 rearrangement, sequence reads were collapsed and filtered. For each sample, productive Simpson clonality was calculated as the square root of Simpson's diversity index over productive rearrangements. TCRdb provides this immuneACCESS table in a form limited to in-frame rearrangements. Some clones are lacking; in checked studies, under half of them reflect an unresolved V gene, and why the rest are absent is not known. V and J calls and clone size are given by that table; D and trimming were obtained from the DNA. In this sample the table shows almost 250,000 clones, 85% of which occur a single time. The ten most abundant clones make up approximately 9.1% of the sample.

The cysteine opens and the phenylalanine closes a CDR3 of 14 amino acids. Just the 42-base CDR3 DNA is kept, in frame starting at base 1. Based on the germline V gene, the CDR1 and CDR2 sequences are SGHAT and FQNNGV. V loses 4 bases at its end and J loses 5 bases; junction bases beyond the gene matches: 6. In the prospective study, participants were about 18 to 95 years old, resided in about two dozen geographic areas of the United States, and were enrolled through a virtual design. To assign participants to cohorts, the prospective study relied on clinical history that participants themselves reported in a screening survey and a study questionnaire. Mobile phlebotomists in the prospective study collected whole blood, serum and a nasopharyngeal or oropharyngeal swab from every participant. Additional blood draws and questionnaires over a roughly two-month period could optionally be provided by prospective study participants. Before DNA extraction, blood samples from the prospective study were shipped at room temperature or frozen.

The chain joins TRBV11-2 to TRBJ1-1; 8 central bases correspond to TRBD1. Sequencing was performed on PBMCs or T cells enriched from blood (not recorded which). The sequence came from a woman aged 45-60 years with acute COVID-19. In nucleotide form, the sequence is TGTGCCAGCAGCTATAACAGGGGGTATACTGAAGCTTTCTTT. The translation is CASSYNRGYTEAFF.